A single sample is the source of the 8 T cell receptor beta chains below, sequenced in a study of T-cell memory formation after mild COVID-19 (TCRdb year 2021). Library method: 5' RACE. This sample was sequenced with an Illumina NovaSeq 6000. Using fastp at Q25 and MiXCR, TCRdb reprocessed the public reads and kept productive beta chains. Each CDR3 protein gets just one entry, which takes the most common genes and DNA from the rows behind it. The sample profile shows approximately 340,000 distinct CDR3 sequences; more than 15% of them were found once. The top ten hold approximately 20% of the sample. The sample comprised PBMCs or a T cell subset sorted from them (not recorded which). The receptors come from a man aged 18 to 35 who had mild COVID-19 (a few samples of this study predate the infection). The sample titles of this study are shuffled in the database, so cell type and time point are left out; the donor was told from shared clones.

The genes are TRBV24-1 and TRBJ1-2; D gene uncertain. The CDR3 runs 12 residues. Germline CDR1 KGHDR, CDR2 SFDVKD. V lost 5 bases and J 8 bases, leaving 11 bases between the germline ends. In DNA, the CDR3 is TGTGCCACCAGTGTGGGCGATCTGGGCTACACCTTC. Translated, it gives CATSVGDLGYTF.

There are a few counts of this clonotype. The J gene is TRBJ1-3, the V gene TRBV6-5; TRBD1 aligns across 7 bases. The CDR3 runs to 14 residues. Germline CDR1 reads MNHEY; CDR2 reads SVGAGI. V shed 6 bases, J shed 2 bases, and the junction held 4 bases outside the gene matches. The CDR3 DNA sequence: TGTGCCAGCAGAAGACAGGGCGCTGGAAACACCATATATTTT. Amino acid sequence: CASRRQGAGNTIYF.

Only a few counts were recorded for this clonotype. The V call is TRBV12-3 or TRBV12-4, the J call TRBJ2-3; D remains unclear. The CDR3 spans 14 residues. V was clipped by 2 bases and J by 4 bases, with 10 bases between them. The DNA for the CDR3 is TGTGCCAGCAGTTTAACCCGACAAGCAGATACGCAGTATTTT. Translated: CASSLTRQADTQYF.

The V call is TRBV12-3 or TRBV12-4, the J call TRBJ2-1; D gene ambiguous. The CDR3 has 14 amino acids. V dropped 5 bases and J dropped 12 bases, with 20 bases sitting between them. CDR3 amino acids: CASSDPTPSLSQFF. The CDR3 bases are TGTGCCAGCAGTGACCCGACGCCCTCTCTGTCGCAGTTCTTC.

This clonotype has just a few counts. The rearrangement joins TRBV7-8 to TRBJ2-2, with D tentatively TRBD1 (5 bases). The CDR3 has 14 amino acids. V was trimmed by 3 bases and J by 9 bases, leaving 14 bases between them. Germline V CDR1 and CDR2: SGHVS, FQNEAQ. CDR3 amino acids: CASSFTGRTRELFF. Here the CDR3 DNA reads TGTGCCAGCAGCTTTACAGGCCGAACGCGGGAGCTGTTTTTT.

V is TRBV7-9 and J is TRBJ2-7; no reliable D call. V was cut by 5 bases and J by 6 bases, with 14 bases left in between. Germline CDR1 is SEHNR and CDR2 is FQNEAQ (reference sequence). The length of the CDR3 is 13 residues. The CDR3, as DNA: TGTGCCAGCAGCACCGGGTCGCCGCCCGAGCAGTACTTC. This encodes CASSTGSPPEQYF. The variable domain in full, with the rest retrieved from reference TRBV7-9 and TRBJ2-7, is DTGVSQNPRHKITKRGQNVTFRCDPISEHNRLYWYRQTLGQGPEFLTYFQNEAQLEKSRLLSDRFSAERPKGSFSTLEIQRTEQGDSAMYLCASSTGSPPEQYFGPGTRLTVT.

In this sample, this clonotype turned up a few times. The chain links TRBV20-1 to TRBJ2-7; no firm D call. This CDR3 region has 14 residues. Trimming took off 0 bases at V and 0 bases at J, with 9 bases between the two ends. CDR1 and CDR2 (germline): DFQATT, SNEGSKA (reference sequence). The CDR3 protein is CSARDYRSSYEQYF. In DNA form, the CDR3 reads TGCAGTGCTAGAGACTACCGAAGCTCCTACGAGCAGTACTTC.

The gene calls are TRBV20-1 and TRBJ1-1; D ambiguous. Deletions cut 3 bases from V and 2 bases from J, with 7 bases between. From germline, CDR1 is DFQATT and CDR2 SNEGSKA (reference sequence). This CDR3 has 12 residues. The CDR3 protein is CSASDVNTEAFF. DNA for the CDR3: TGCAGTGCTAGTGATGTTAACACTGAAGCTTTCTTT.